This T cell receptor beta chain was profiled in a study of T-cell reconstitution after alpha-beta-depleted transplantation in children (TCRdb year 2016). Notes on the research overall: The study quantitatively tracked T-cell immune reconstitution after TCRalphabeta/CD19-depleted allogeneic hematopoietic cell transplantation in children using TCR repertoire profiling.

There are 15 amino acids in the CDR3, from cysteine to phenylalanine inclusive. Only the CDR3 DNA stays, 45 bases, in frame from base 1. V has 6 bases trimmed and J has 3 bases trimmed; junction bases matching no gene number 8. Library generation was performed with PCR. Sequencing was carried out with an Illumina HiSeq 2500. TCR libraries were prepared with molecular barcoding, using unique molecular identifiers to normalize TCRbeta repertoire quantification. The raw public data were reprocessed by TCRdb itself: fastp quality trimming at Q25, MiXCR clonotype calling, in-frame beta chains only. Rows matching on CDR3 protein sequence are summarized as one entry with the most common DNA and genes. In all, the sample holds a few hundred thousand distinct CDR3 sequences, and under 13% of those were seen once. The ten largest clonotypes hold nearly 5.5% of the sample. This clonotype was observed at least ten times. Its antigen remains undetermined. No base-level quality is on record; no much larger clone is a single base apart.

In this chain, TRBV12-3 or TRBV12-4 is recombined with TRBJ2-3, with 8 junctional bases fitting TRBD2. This sequence originates from a human donor who donated a stem cell graft to a child with acute myeloid leukemia. The sample in question was PBMCs from the stem cell graft donor, obtained from the stem cell graft. The encoded CDR3 is CASSPLGGGTDTQYF. The nucleotide sequence reads as follows: TGTGCCAGCAGCCCATTGGGCGGGGGGACAGATACGCAGTATTTT.